This T cell receptor beta chain was identified during a study of CD8 T cells in ankylosing spondylitis. The study's findings and limits: The study looked at matched synovial fluid samples from ankylosing spondylitis patients. Disease-linked clones were reported to be significantly enriched there.

Via MiXCR, TCRdb re-called the 5' RACE reads, giving one row per CDR3 protein. The data hold about 130,000 distinct CDR3 sequences, with 12% to 15% observed a single time. J lost 4 bases, V lost 3 bases, and 9 bases had no gene match. CDR3 length equals 16 residues. Germline-derived CDR1 and CDR2 are SGHRS and YFSETQ. The sample holds many counts of this clonotype. The antigen remains unidentified. V and J are TRBV5-1 and TRBJ2-4, with TRBD2 matching over 8 bases. The sample was blood, either unsorted or a sorted T cell fraction (not recorded which). This clonotype was sampled from a female donor with ankylosing spondylitis or in good health (not recorded which). The CDR3, as DNA: TGCGCCAGCAGCTCCTCCCGGGAGGGTGAGAAAAACATTCAGTACTTC. Its translation is CASSSSREGEKNIQYF.